The 20 T cell receptor beta chains below were found in one sample sequenced in a study of OX40 agonist ivuxolimab in advanced cancers. Generated by immunoSEQ multiplex PCR, the TCRdb table keeps only in-frame clones and is missing some. The sample holds approximately 77,000 clones, over 85% seen once. The sample in question was CD4+ or CD8+ T cells sorted from blood, obtained in a trial of the OX40 agonist ivuxolimab. Receptors originate from an adult with an advanced solid tumor such as melanoma, head and neck, liver or kidney cancer.

In DNA, the CDR3 is TGTGCCAGCAGTTTATGGACAGGGACCACAGATACGCAGTATTTT. As protein: CASSLWTGTTDTQYF. The chain carries TRBV28 and TRBJ2-3, with 7 bases aligning to TRBD1. In germline, CDR1 is MDHEN, CDR2 SYDVKM. Trimming removed 0 bases from V and 2 bases from J; junction bases left unmatched: 2. The CDR3 sequence is 15 residues long.

This chain connects TRBV7-2 to TRBJ2-1; D is uncertain. V was clipped by 2 bases and J by 0 bases, with 8 bases between them. The CDR3 is made up of 15 amino acids. CDR1 and CDR2 from the germline V gene are SGHTA and FQGNSA. DNA of the CDR3: TGTGCCAGCAGCTTATCTAGGCCCTCCTACAATGAGCAGTTCTTC. This codes for CASSLSRPSYNEQFF.

J is TRBJ1-2 and V is TRBV7-2, with TRBD1 matching over 8 bases. Germline CDR1 and CDR2: SGHTA and FQGNSA. This CDR3 has 13 residues. The trim removed 5 bases at V and 7 bases at J, leaving 6 bases unmatched. The CDR3: CASSTGQVPGYTF. In nucleotides, the CDR3 is TGTGCCAGCAGCACGGGACAGGTGCCTGGCTACACCTTC.

A word on this clone: One end of the junction varies from germline; a read error may be responsible. The chain is built from TRBV10-3 and TRBJ1-5; D perhaps matches TRBD1 (5 bases). Germline values: CDR1 ENHRY, CDR2 SYGVKD. This CDR3 region has 14 residues. Here the CDR3 DNA reads TGTGCCAGCAGTGGGACCGGGAGAAATCAGCCCCAGCATTTT. As protein: CASSGTGRNQPQHF.

The V call is TRBV2, the J call TRBJ1-4, with TRBD1 identical over 7 bases. Looked up from germline, CDR1 is SNHLY and CDR2 is FYNNEI. The CDR3 totals 13 residues. V was pared by 7 bases and J by 7 bases, with 6 bases of the junction left unmatched. DNA for the CDR3: TGTGCCAGCACTGGACAGGAGTTTGAAAAACTGTTTTTT. It yields the protein CASTGQEFEKLFF.

This chain links TRBV23-1 with TRBJ1-4, with a tentative D call TRBD1 (5 bases). TRBV23-1 is identified as an open reading frame with a role that is uncertain. This CDR3 is built from 16 residues. V was trimmed by 2 bases and J by 4 bases, leaving 14 bases between them. CDR3 loop: CASSQTGRHNNEKLFF. The CDR3, as DNA: TGCGCCAGCAGTCAAACGGGACGGCATAATAATGAAAAACTGTTTTTT.

The J gene is TRBJ1-5, the V gene TRBV18; D unclear. V lost 6 bases to trimming and J lost 1 base, with 13 bases between them. The CDR3 consists of 15 residues. The germline gives CDR1 KGHSH, CDR2 LQKENI. The CDR3 protein is CASSPEGRSNQPQHF. CDR3 bases: TGTGCCAGCTCCCCGGAGGGCCGAAGCAATCAGCCCCAGCATTTT.

The CDR3 region has the DNA TGCGCCAGCAACCCGGGACAGGGGGCGCCCGGGGCCAACGTCCTGACTTTC. Protein: CASNPGQGAPGANVLTF. The rearrangement joins TRBV5-1 to TRBJ2-6, with TRBD1 matching 12 bases. CDR1 and CDR2 (germline): SGHRS, YFSETQ. The CDR3 runs 17 residues. J lost 4 bases, V lost 6 bases, and 8 bases had no gene match.

The chain links TRBV2 to TRBJ1-5; TRBD1 might be the D (5 bases). V lost 3 bases and J 6 bases, leaving 15 bases between the germline ends. The germline gives CDR1 SNHLY, CDR2 FYNNEI. This CDR3 is 15 amino acids long. Here the CDR3 DNA reads TGTGCCAGCAGTGATCTGACCCCGGGGGGTCAGCCCCAGCATTTT. This codes for CASSDLTPGGQPQHF. Combining the CDR3 with reference TRBV2 and TRBJ1-5 gives the whole variable domain EPEVTQTPSHQVTQMGQEVILRCVPISNHLYFYWYRQILGQKVEFLVSFYNNEISEKSEIFDDQFSVERPDGSNFTLKIRSTKLEDSAMYFCASSDLTPGGQPQHFGDGTRLSIL.

This chain connects TRBV21-1 to TRBJ1-5. TRBV21-1 is listed as a pseudogene. This CDR3 region has 11 residues. The CDR3 is CASSLPQPQHF. CDR3 nucleotide sequence: TGTGCCAGCAGCTTACCCCAGCCCCAGCATTTT.

V usage is TRBV20-1 and J usage is TRBJ2-7; the D is unclear. CDR3 length: 11 amino acids. With 1 base removed from V and 7 bases from J, the gap between germline ends came to 8 bases. Germline CDR1 DFQATT, CDR2 SNEGSKA (reference sequence). CDR3 DNA sequence: TGCAGTGCTAGAGTGGGGTGGGAGCAGTACTTC. Its protein product is CSARVGWEQYF.

V is TRBV5-3 and J is TRBJ1-1; D is uncertain. TRBV5-3 is recorded as an ORF, its role being uncertain. The CDR3 contains 14 residues. Trimming took off 4 bases at V and 1 base at J, with 11 bases between the two ends. CDR3 residues: CARSPHPRNTEAFF. The CDR3 nucleotides read TGTGCCAGAAGCCCCCATCCCCGGAACACTGAAGCTTTCTTT.

The chain is built from TRBV18 and TRBJ1-4; D is unclear. This CDR3 is built from 13 residues. V gave up 2 bases and J gave up 7 bases, with 8 bases separating them. Germline V lookup: CDR1 KGHSH, CDR2 LQKENI. CDR3 amino acids: CASSPGFGEKLFF. CDR3 nucleotide sequence: TGTGCCAGCTCACCAGGGTTCGGTGAAAAACTGTTTTTT.

CDR3 sequence: CASAIALALYNEQFF. In DNA, the CDR3 is TGTGCCAGCGCCATCGCACTAGCGCTCTACAATGAGCAGTTCTTC. The chain is built from TRBV27 and TRBJ2-1, with TRBD2 identical over 7 bases. Germline CDR1 MNHEY, CDR2 SMNVEV (reference sequence). The CDR3 has 15 amino acids. V lost 8 bases to trimming and J lost 3 bases; unmatched junction nucleotides: 10.

This rearrangement joins TRBV5-4 to TRBJ2-5; D remains unclear. Germline CDR1 is SGHNT and CDR2 is YYREEE (reference sequence). This CDR3 comprises 13 residues. The V and J ends lost 4 bases and 5 bases respectively, with 12 bases between them. CDR3 loop: CASSQTPPETQYF. The CDR3 coding sequence is TGTGCCAGCAGCCAGACACCGCCGGAGACCCAGTACTTC.

The rearrangement uses TRBV5-1 and TRBJ2-2, with D possibly being TRBD2 (6 bases). The CDR3 consists of 15 residues. CDR1 and CDR2 from the germline V gene are SGHRS and YFSETQ. The germline V and J ends were trimmed by 3 bases and 3 bases, with 12 bases remaining between them. The CDR3 nucleotides are TGCGCCAGCAGCTCCATTAGCGGCTACACCGGGGAGCTGTTTTTT. It encodes CASSSISGYTGELFF.

The CDR3 sequence: CASSLSDTQYF. CDR3 in DNA: TGTGCCAGCAGCTTATCAGATACGCAGTATTTT. V and J are TRBV7-8 and TRBJ2-3; D is unclear. V was clipped by 2 bases and J by 4 bases, with 1 base between them. Looked up from germline, CDR1 is SGHVS and CDR2 is FQNEAQ. This CDR3 has 11 amino acids.

The CDR3 DNA follows: TGTGCCAGCTCACCTCAGACAGGGGGCATAAACACTGAAGCTTTCTTT. This encodes CASSPQTGGINTEAFF. The chain links TRBV18 to TRBJ1-1, with 10 bases fitting TRBD1. This CDR3 is built from 16 residues. Unmatched junction bases numbered 6, after V lost 3 bases and J lost 2 bases. CDR1 and CDR2 (germline): KGHSH, LQKENI. The variable domain in full, with the rest retrieved from reference TRBV18 and TRBJ1-1, is NAGVMQNPRHLVRRRGQEARLRCSPMKGHSHVYWYRQLPEEGLKFMVYLQKENIIDESGMPKERFSAEFPKEGPSILRIQQVVRGDSAAYFCASSPQTGGINTEAFFGQGTRLTVV.

V gene TRBV5-8 combines with J gene TRBJ2-2, with TRBD1 matching over 9 bases. V trimming: 0 bases; J trimming: 2 bases; junction bases outside the gene matches: 2. The CDR3 has 16 residues. Germline V lookup: CDR1 SGHTS, CDR2 YDEGEE. The CDR3 DNA reads TGTGCCAGCAGCTTGGTGACAGGGGGTAACACCGGGGAGCTGTTTTTT. Translated: CASSLVTGGNTGELFF.

This clone turned up a few times. The chain recombines TRBV7-2 with TRBJ2-7; TRBD1 might be the D (5 bases). The V end was cut by 2 bases, the J end by 2 bases, with 10 bases between. The CDR3 sequence is 14 residues long. CDR1 is SGHTA and CDR2 is FQGNSA in the germline V gene. This CDR3 reads CASSLIAGPYEQYF. The CDR3 DNA reads TGTGCCAGCAGCTTAATCGCAGGGCCCTACGAGCAGTACTTC.